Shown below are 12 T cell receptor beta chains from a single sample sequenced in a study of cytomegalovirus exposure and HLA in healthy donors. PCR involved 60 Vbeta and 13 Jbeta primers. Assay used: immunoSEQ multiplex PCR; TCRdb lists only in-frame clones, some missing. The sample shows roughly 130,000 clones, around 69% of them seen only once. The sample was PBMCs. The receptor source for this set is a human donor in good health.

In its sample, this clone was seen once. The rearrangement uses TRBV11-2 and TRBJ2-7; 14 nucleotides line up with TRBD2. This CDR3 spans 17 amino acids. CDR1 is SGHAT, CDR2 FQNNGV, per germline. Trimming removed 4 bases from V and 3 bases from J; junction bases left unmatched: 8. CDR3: CASSYGTSGSPYYEQYF. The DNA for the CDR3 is TGTGCCAGCAGCTACGGGACTAGCGGGAGCCCCTACTACGAGCAGTACTTC.

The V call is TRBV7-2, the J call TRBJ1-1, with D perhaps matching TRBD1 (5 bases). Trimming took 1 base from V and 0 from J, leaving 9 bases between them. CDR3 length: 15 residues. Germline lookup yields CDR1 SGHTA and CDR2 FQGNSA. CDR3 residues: CASSLGWGLNTEAFF. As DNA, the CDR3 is TGTGCCAGCAGCTTAGGGTGGGGCCTGAACACTGAAGCTTTCTTT.

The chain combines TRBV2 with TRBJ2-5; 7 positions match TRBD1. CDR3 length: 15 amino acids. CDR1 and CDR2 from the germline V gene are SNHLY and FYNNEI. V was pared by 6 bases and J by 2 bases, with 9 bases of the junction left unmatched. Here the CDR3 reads CASRENRGQQETQYF. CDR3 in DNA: TGTGCCAGCAGGGAGAATAGGGGACAGCAAGAGACCCAGTACTTC. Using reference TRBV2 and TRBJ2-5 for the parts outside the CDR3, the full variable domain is EPEVTQTPSHQVTQMGQEVILRCVPISNHLYFYWYRQILGQKVEFLVSFYNNEISEKSEIFDDQFSVERPDGSNFTLKIRSTKLEDSAMYFCASRENRGQQETQYFGPGTRLLVL.

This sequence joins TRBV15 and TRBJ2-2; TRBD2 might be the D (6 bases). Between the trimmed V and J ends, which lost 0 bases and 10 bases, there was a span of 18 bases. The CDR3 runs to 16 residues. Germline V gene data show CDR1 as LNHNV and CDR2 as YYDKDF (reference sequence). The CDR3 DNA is TGTGCCACCAGCAGAGATCGACTAGTAGCTTGGGAGGAGCTGTTTTTT. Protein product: CATSRDRLVAWEELFF.

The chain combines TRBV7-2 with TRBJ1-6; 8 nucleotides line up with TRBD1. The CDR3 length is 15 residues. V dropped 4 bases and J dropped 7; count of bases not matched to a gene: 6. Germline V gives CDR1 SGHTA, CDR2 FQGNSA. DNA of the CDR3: TGTGCCAGCAGCTACACGACAGGGGACAATTCACCCCTCCACTTT. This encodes CASSYTTGDNSPLHF.

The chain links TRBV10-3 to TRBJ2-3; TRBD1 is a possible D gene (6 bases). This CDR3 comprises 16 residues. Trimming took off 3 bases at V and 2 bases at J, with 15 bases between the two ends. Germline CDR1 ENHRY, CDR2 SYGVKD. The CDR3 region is CAISDGWSGATDTQYF. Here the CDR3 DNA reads TGTGCCATCAGTGACGGTTGGTCAGGGGCCACAGATACGCAGTATTTT.

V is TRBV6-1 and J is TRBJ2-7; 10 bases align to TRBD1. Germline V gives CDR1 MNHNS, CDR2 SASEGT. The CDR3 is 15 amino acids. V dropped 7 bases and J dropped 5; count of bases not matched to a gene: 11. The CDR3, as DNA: TGTGCCAGCACCAGCATGGGGACAGGGGCGCACGAGCAGTACTTC. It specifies CASTSMGTGAHEQYF.

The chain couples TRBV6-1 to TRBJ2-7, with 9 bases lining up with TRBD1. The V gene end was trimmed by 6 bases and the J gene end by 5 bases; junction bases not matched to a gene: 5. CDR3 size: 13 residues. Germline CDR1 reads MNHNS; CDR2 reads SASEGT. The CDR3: CASRGTGLNEQYF. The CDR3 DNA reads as TGTGCCAGCAGAGGGACAGGGCTGAACGAGCAGTACTTC.

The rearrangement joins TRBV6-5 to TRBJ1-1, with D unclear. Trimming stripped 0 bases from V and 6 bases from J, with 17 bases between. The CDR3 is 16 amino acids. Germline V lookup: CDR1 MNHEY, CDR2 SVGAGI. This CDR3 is CASSYSILTGLAEAFF. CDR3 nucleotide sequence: TGTGCCAGCAGTTACTCGATTTTGACGGGTTTGGCTGAAGCTTTCTTT.

The CDR3 sequence: CATSRLRTSSTDTQYF. The CDR3 bases are TGTGCCACCAGCAGATTACGGACTAGCAGCACAGATACGCAGTATTTT. The chain combines TRBV15 with TRBJ2-3; 8 nucleotides align to TRBD2. V dropped 2 bases and J dropped 0; count of bases not matched to a gene: 4. The length of the CDR3 is 16 residues. CDR1 and CDR2 (germline): LNHNV, YYDKDF (reference sequence).

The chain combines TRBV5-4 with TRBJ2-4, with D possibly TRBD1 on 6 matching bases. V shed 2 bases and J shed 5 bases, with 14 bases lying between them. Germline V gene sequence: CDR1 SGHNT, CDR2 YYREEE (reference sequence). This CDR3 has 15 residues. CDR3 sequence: CASSFGSRGENIQYF. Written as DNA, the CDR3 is TGTGCCAGCAGCTTTGGGTCCAGGGGCGAAAACATTCAGTACTTC.

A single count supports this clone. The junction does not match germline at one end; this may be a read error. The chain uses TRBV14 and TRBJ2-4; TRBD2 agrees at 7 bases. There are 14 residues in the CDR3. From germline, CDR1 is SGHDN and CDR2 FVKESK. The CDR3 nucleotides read TGTGCCAGCAGCCAAGATCACCCAACTAGCGACCTATCCTTC. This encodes CASSQDHPTSDLSF.